The TCR beta chain described here comes from a study of blood T cell repertoires in COVID-19. Whole-study context: T cells, B-cell-depleted T cells, or PBMCs provided the cDNA or gDNA that served as material.

Authors' analysis steps: Amplified reference gene primers provided the basis for estimating nucleated cell counts. This table comes from immunoSEQ multiplex PCR, and its TCRdb copy is limited to in-frame clones, with some not included. V, J and clone size were drawn from that table, and D and trimming were deduced from the DNA. The sample has some 300,000 clones, approximately 90% seen once. Trimming removed 0 bases from V and 7 bases from J, with 19 bases in between. Germline values: CDR1 SGHRS, CDR2 YFSETQ. The CDR3 runs to 16 residues. Sequenced sample: PBMCs or T cells enriched from blood (not recorded which). The V gene is TRBV5-1, the J gene TRBJ1-2; D unresolved. The clonotype was recovered from a woman in her 30s who had been exposed to COVID-19. The chain's CDR3 is CASSLEAVAFRGGYTF. The CDR3 region has the DNA TGCGCCAGCAGCTTGGAAGCGGTGGCGTTCCGGGGTGGCTACACCTTC.